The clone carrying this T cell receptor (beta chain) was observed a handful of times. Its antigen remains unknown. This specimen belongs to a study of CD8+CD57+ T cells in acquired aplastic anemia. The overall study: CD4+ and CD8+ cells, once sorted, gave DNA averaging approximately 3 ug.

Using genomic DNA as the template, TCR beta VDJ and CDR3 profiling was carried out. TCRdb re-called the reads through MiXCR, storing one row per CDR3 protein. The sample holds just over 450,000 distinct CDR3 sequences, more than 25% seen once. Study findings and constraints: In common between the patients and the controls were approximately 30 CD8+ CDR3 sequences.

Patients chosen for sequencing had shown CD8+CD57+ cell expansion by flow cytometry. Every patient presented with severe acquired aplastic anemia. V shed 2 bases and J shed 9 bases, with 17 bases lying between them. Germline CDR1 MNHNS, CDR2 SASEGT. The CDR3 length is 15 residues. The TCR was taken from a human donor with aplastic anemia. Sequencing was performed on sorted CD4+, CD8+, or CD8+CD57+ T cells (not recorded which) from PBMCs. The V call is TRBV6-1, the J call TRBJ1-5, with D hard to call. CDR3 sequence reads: CASSETGQLSLPQHF. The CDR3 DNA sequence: TGTGCCAGCAGTGAAACGGGCCAGCTTAGCCTGCCCCAGCATTTT.